The 3 T cell receptor beta chains in this list originate from one sample, sequenced in a study of early T cells in non-severe SARS-CoV-2 infection. TCRdb re-analysed the 5' RACE reads in MiXCR, keeping a single row per CDR3 protein. The sample lists tens of thousands of distinct CDR3 sequences, roughly 13% occurring once. Material for sequencing was whole blood. Every receptor here comes from an adult who was a healthcare worker with PCR-confirmed SARS-CoV-2 infection or an uninfected control (not recorded which).

This clonotype has ten or more counts. The chain employs TRBV19 and TRBJ2-3, with D tentatively TRBD1 (6 bases). CDR1 and CDR2 from the germline V gene are LNHDA and SQIVND (reference sequence). The CDR3 length is 14 residues. The ends were cut back, 4 bases at V and 2 bases at J, with 10 bases in the middle. CDR3 sequence: CASSKGHFTDTQYF. The CDR3 DNA reads TGTGCCAGTAGTAAGGGACATTTCACAGATACGCAGTATTTT. Full variable domain (remainder filled in from reference TRBV19 and TRBJ2-3): DGGITQSPKYLFRKEGQNVTLSCEQNLNHDAMYWYRQDPGQGLRLIYYSQIVNDFQKGDIAEGYSVSREKKESFPLTVTSAQKNPTAFYLCASSKGHFTDTQYFGPGTRLTVL.

Ten or more counts support this clonotype. The gene calls are TRBV11-2 and TRBJ2-3; 8 bases agree with TRBD1. Unmatched junction bases numbered 8, after V lost 6 bases and J lost 3 bases. The germline gives CDR1 SGHAT, CDR2 FQNNGV. The CDR3 has 15 amino acids. DNA of the CDR3: TGTGCCAGCAGTCTCAGGGGGCTGAGGACAGATACGCAGTATTTT. It encodes CASSLRGLRTDTQYF.

The sample holds many counts of this clonotype. V usage is TRBV20-1 and J usage is TRBJ2-7; the D gene is possibly TRBD1 (5 bases). The CDR3 has 14 amino acids. V lost 0 bases to trimming and J lost 3 bases, with 12 bases between them. Germline lookup yields CDR1 DFQATT and CDR2 SNEGSKA (reference sequence). CDR3 sequence: CSARDRQSDYEQYF. The DNA of the CDR3 is TGCAGTGCTAGAGATCGACAGTCCGACTACGAGCAGTACTTC.